Presented here are 22 T cell receptor beta chains from one specimen sequenced in a study of T cell responses to AZD1222 COVID-19 vaccine. Some clones are missing from TCRdb's copy, which holds only in-frame ones; the method was immunoSEQ multiplex PCR. The sample has around 94,000 clones; around 87% are singletons. Here the sequenced sample was peripheral blood, taken on day 0 of AZD1222 vaccination. The source of these receptors is an adult in good health.

The chain couples TRBV19 to TRBJ1-5; D remains unclear. The V gene lost 1 base and the J gene lost 10 bases, with 11 bases spanning the gap. This CDR3 contains 13 residues. The germline CDR1 and CDR2 sequences are LNHDA and SQIVND (reference sequence). The CDR3 here is CASSIVGIGPQHF. For the CDR3, the DNA is TGTGCCAGTAGTATAGTCGGAATAGGCCCCCAGCATTTT.

The V and J genes are TRBV4-3 and TRBJ2-3; 8 bases are shared with TRBD1. CDR1 and CDR2 (germline): LGHNA, YSLEER. V gave up 0 bases and J gave up 1 base; unmatched junction bases: 6. This CDR3 has 17 amino acids. The CDR3 nucleotides read TGCGCCAGCAGCCAAGATGGGTCAGGGGGCGGCACAGATACGCAGTATTTT. Amino acid sequence: CASSQDGSGGGTDTQYF.

To note about this clone: Other DNA sequences from this sample encode an identical CDR3 as well. CDR3 nucleotides: TGCGCCAGCAGCTTGGCCGCGGGCAACACTGAAGCTTTCTTT. Translating gives CASSLAAGNTEAFF. The genes are TRBV5-1 and TRBJ1-1; D ambiguous. V was pared by 0 bases and J by 2 bases, with 8 bases between. CDR1 and CDR2 from the germline V gene are SGHRS and YFSETQ. The CDR3 loop spans 14 amino acids. The variable domain in full, with the rest retrieved from reference TRBV5-1 and TRBJ1-1, is KAGVTQTPRYLIKTRGQQVTLSCSPISGHRSVSWYQQTPGQGLQFLFEYFSETQRNKGNFPGRFSGRQFSNSRSEMNVSTLELGDSALYLCASSLAAGNTEAFFGQGTRLTVV.

The rearrangement joins TRBV6-5 to TRBJ2-7, with a weak D call TRBD1 (6 bases). Per germline, CDR1 MNHEY and CDR2 SVGAGI. The CDR3 totals 14 residues. Trimming removed 6 bases at V and 0 bases at J, with 12 bases between. The chain's CDR3 is CASSRTVSSYEQYF. CDR3 nucleotides: TGTGCCAGCAGCCGGACAGTCAGCTCCTACGAGCAGTACTTC.

This rearrangement joins TRBV4-2 to TRBJ1-4, with 7 bases lining up with TRBD1. J gave up 2 bases and V 2 bases, and 14 bases lay outside the gene matches. The CDR3 totals 19 residues. CDR1 and CDR2 from the germline V gene are LGHNA and YNFKEQ. DNA for the CDR3: TGTGCCAGCAGCCAACGGGACAGCACGGGGGGACGGACTAATGAAAAACTGTTTTTT. Amino acid sequence: CASSQRDSTGGRTNEKLFF.

The rearrangement uses TRBV7-9 and TRBJ1-2; the D is unclear. The CDR3 runs to 13 residues. CDR1 SEHNR and CDR2 FQNEAQ come from the germline V gene (reference sequence). The V and J ends lost 6 bases and 4 bases respectively, with 12 bases between them. CDR3 in amino acids: CASSPRTAYGYTF. For the CDR3, the DNA is TGTGCCAGCAGTCCACGGACTGCCTATGGCTACACCTTC.

This chain links TRBV19 with TRBJ1-3; no clear D gene. V was pared by 7 bases and J by 3 bases, with 10 bases between. Per the germline V gene, CDR1 is LNHDA and CDR2 is SQIVND (reference sequence). There are 13 residues in the CDR3. The CDR3 sequence is CASTPTVGNTIYF. CDR3 coding DNA: TGTGCCAGTACCCCTACGGTTGGAAACACCATATATTTT.

The chain links TRBV4-3 to TRBJ2-1; D is undetermined. Germline-derived CDR1 and CDR2 are LGHNA and YSLEER. CDR3 length: 14 residues. V was trimmed by 3 bases and J by 7 bases, leaving 13 bases between them. The CDR3 region is CASSQESWGNEQFF. In nucleotides, the CDR3 is TGCGCCAGCAGCCAGGAGTCTTGGGGTAATGAGCAGTTCTTC.

This chain connects TRBV7-2 to TRBJ2-2; 8 bases are shared with TRBD2. V dropped 7 bases and J dropped 7; count of bases not matched to a gene: 11. The CDR3 runs 15 residues. Germline values: CDR1 SGHTA, CDR2 FQGNSA. The CDR3: CASTLSGGAGGELFF. The CDR3, as DNA: TGTGCCAGCACTTTAAGCGGGGGAGCGGGCGGGGAGCTGTTTTTT.

The J gene is TRBJ2-7, the V gene TRBV11-1; TRBD1 or TRBD2 may be the D gene (5 bases each). The V gene lost 1 base and the J gene lost 5 bases, with 9 bases spanning the gap. The CDR3 runs 13 residues. Germline-derived CDR1 and CDR2 are SGHAT and FQDESV (reference sequence). CDR3 region: CASSLGGTNEQYF. For the CDR3, the DNA is TGTGCCAGCAGCTTAGGGGGGACCAACGAGCAGTACTTC.

The V and J genes are TRBV19 and TRBJ1-1; D gene uncertain. CDR1 and CDR2 from the germline V gene are LNHDA and SQIVND (reference sequence). V was shortened by 1 base and J by 5 bases, with 14 bases between the two germline ends. The CDR3 spans 15 residues. CDR3 in amino acids: CASSIAGGKRTEAFF. Here the CDR3 DNA reads TGTGCCAGTAGTATAGCGGGAGGGAAGAGGACTGAAGCTTTCTTT.

The chain has TRBV6-4 and TRBJ2-1, with D unresolved. Germline lookup yields CDR1 MRHNA and CDR2 SNTAGT. This CDR3 spans 16 amino acids. The V end lost 0 bases, the J end lost 2 bases, and 11 bases lay between the germline ends. CDR3 nucleotides: TGTGCCAGCAGTGACTCGCACCCTGGACCCTACAATGAGCAGTTCTTC. Protein: CASSDSHPGPYNEQFF.

This sequence joins TRBV9 and TRBJ1-2; D might be TRBD1 (6 bases). CDR1 is SGDLS and CDR2 is YYNGEE in the germline V gene. There are 15 residues in the CDR3. V dropped 3 bases and J dropped 2 bases, with 14 bases sitting between them. The CDR3 loop reads CASSGKGGPNYGYTF. DNA for the CDR3: TGTGCCAGCAGCGGCAAGGGGGGACCGAACTATGGCTACACCTTC.

Here the CDR3 DNA reads TGCGCCAGCAGCCAAACCCCCCGGGACCGGAGCACCGGGGAGCTGTTTTTT. Its translation: CASSQTPRDRSTGELFF. The chain has TRBV4-1 and TRBJ2-2; D assignment may be TRBD1 or TRBD2 (5 bases each). Germline V gives CDR1 MGHRA, CDR2 YSYEKL. The CDR3 covers 17 residues. V shed 2 bases and J shed 4 bases, with 17 bases lying between them.

J is TRBJ2-3 and V is TRBV2; TRBD2 matches at 10 bases. The CDR3 contains 16 residues. After removal of 7 bases from V and 5 bases from J, the junction contained 12 bases not matched to a gene. CDR1 and CDR2 (germline): SNHLY, FYNNEI. The CDR3 nucleotides are TGTGCCAGCAACCGGGAGCGGGGGGGCCGAGGAGATACGCAGTATTTT. As protein: CASNRERGGRGDTQYF.

The chain has TRBV4-3 and TRBJ2-1; TRBD2 might be the D (8 bases). Germline CDR1 reads LGHNA; CDR2 reads YSLEER. V was cut by 3 bases and J by 6 bases, with 18 bases left in between. The CDR3 has 16 residues. The CDR3 reads CASSHISGEGANEQFF. Here the CDR3 DNA reads TGCGCCAGCAGCCACATTAGCGGGGAGGGGGCCAATGAGCAGTTCTTC.

V is TRBV28 and J is TRBJ2-7; TRBD2 aligns across 10 bases. Germline lookup yields CDR1 MDHEN and CDR2 SYDVKM. This CDR3 spans 14 amino acids. Unmatched junction bases numbered 6, after V lost 3 bases and J lost 7 bases. CDR3 sequence reads: CASSLGLASQEQYF. In nucleotides, the CDR3 is TGTGCCAGCAGTTTGGGACTAGCGTCGCAAGAGCAGTACTTC. Combining the CDR3 with reference TRBV28 and TRBJ2-7 gives the whole variable domain DVKVTQSSRYLVKRTGEKVFLECVQDMDHENMFWYRQDPGLGLRLIYFSYDVKMKEKGDIPEGYSVSREKKERFSLILESASTNQTSMYLCASSLGLASQEQYFGPGTRLTVT.

The rearrangement joins TRBV6-2 or TRBV6-3 to TRBJ1-4; D remains unclear. This CDR3 has 16 residues. Trimming took off 2 bases at V and 8 bases at J, with 18 bases between the two ends. Germline assignment: CDR1 MNHEY and CDR2 SVGEGT. The DNA for the CDR3 is TGTGCCAGCAGTTACACCCCGCGGCGGGGTAGAGAAAAACTGTTTTTT. Protein: CASSYTPRRGREKLFF.

CDR3 in amino acids: CASSLDRGPYNEQFF. CDR3 DNA: TGCGCCAGCAGCTTGGACAGGGGCCCCTACAATGAGCAGTTCTTC. The rearrangement uses TRBV5-1 and TRBJ2-1; 7 bases fit TRBD1. This CDR3 spans 15 amino acids. The germline V gene has CDR1 SGHRS and CDR2 YFSETQ. The V segment lost 0 bases and the J segment 2 bases; nucleotides outside the gene matches: 2.

The rearrangement uses TRBV2 and TRBJ1-5; a weak D match, TRBD1 (5 bases). This CDR3 has 15 residues. The V and J ends lost 2 bases and 2 bases respectively, with 10 bases between them. The V gene's germline CDR1 is SNHLY and CDR2 FYNNEI. CDR3 nucleotides: TGTGCCAGCAGTGAAAGCGGGGGGGGCAATCAGCCCCAGCATTTT. It translates to CASSESGGGNQPQHF.

The chain links TRBV7-8 to TRBJ1-2; no reliable D call. The CDR3 runs to 15 residues. Germline CDR1 and CDR2: SGHVS and FQNEAQ. The germline V and J ends were trimmed by 1 base and 3 bases, with 12 bases remaining between them. CDR3 coding DNA: TGTGCCAGCAGCTTAGGTCTAAACGGGGACTATGGCTACACCTTC. Amino acids: CASSLGLNGDYGYTF.

The V call is TRBV3-1 (or the pseudogene TRBV3-2), the J call TRBJ1-1; possible D gene TRBD1, 5 bases. V was shortened by 4 bases and J by 2 bases, with 11 bases between the two germline ends. This CDR3 comprises 14 residues. Germline V lookup: CDR1 LGHDT, CDR2 YNNKEL (reference sequence). The CDR3 protein is CASSPWRGNTEAFF. For the CDR3, the DNA is TGTGCCAGCAGCCCCTGGAGGGGAAACACTGAAGCTTTCTTT.